The present entry profiles one TCR beta chain with its context. Its antigen is as yet unknown. This entry is derived from a study of PD-1 blockade in classical Hodgkin lymphoma. Study findings and constraints: Whereas CD4+ TCR diversity had risen significantly by C4D1, CD8+ TCR diversity had not. Newly diagnosed and completely responding patients shared comparable baseline diversity.

The assay was immunoSEQ multiplex PCR, and TCRdb's table has in-frame clones only and misses some. The data hold tens of thousands of clones, with just over 70% observed a single time. The CDR3 consists of 17 residues. The germline gives CDR1 SGHRS, CDR2 YFSETQ. V was cut by 0 bases and J by 10 bases, with 22 bases left in between. Exposure to brentuximab vedotin varied, and each patient had relapsed following autologous stem cell transplantation. Complete response, partial response or progressive disease was recorded as best response. Source: peripheral blood mononuclear cells (PBMCs), taken before the second cycle of nivolumab. The rearrangement links TRBV5-1 to TRBJ1-4, with D maybe TRBD1 (5 bases). This TCR was recovered from a human donor with classical Hodgkin lymphoma. CDR3 residues: CASSLDFLPQGGGKLFF. The CDR3 region has the DNA TGCGCCAGCAGCTTGGACTTCCTCCCTCAGGGTGGCGGAAAACTGTTTTTT.